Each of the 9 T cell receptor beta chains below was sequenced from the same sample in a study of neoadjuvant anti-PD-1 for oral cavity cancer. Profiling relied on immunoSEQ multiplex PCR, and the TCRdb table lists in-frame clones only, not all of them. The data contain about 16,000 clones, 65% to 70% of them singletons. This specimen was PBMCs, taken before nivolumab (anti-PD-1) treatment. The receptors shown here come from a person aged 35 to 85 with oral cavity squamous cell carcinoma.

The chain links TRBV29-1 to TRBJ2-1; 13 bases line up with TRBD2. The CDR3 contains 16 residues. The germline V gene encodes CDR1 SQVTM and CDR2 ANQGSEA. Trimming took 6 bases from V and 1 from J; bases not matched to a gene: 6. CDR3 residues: CSVQGLAGLSYNEQFF. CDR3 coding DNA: TGCAGCGTCCAGGGACTAGCGGGACTATCCTACAATGAGCAGTTCTTC.

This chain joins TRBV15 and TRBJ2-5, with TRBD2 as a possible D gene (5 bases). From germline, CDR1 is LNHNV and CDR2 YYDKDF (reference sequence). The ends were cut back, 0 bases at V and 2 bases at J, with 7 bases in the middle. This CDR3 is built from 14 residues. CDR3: CATSREGLQETQYF. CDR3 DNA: TGTGCCACCAGCAGAGAAGGACTGCAAGAGACCCAGTACTTC.

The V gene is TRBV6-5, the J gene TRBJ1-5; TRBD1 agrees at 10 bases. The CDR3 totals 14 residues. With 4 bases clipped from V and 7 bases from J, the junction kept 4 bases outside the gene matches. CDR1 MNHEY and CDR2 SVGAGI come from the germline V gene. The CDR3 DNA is TGTGCCAGCAGTTTGGGACAGGGGTACCAGCCCCAGCATTTT. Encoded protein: CASSLGQGYQPQHF.

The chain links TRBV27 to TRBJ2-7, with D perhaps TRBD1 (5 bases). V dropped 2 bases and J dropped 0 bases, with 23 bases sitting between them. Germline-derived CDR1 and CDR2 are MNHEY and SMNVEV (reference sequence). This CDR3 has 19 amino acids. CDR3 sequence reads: CASSLIGSVQGQSSYEQYF. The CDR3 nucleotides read TGTGCCAGCAGTTTAATTGGGTCCGTTCAGGGCCAGAGCTCCTACGAGCAGTACTTC.

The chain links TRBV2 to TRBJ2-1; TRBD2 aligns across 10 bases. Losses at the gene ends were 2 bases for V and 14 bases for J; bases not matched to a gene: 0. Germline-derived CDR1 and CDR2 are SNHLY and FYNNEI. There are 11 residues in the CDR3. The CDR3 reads CASSELAGEFF. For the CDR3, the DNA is TGTGCCAGCAGTGAACTAGCGGGAGAGTTCTTC.

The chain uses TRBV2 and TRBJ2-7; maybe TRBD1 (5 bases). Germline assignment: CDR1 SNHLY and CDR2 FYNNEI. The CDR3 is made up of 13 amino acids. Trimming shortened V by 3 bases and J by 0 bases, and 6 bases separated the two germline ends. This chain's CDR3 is CASSEGLSYEQYF. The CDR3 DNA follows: TGTGCCAGCAGTGAGGGGCTCTCCTACGAGCAGTACTTC.

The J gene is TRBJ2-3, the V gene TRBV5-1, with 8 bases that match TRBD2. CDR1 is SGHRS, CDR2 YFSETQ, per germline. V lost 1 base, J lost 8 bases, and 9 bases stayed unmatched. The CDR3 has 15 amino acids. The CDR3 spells CASSLYTSGPGTQYF. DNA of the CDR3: TGCGCCAGCAGCTTGTATACTAGCGGTCCGGGTACGCAGTATTTT.

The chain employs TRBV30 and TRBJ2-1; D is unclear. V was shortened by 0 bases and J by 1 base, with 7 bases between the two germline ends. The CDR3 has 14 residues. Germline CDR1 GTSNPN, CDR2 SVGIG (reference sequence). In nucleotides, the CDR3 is TGTGCCTGGAGTGTAGGTGGATCCTACAATGAGCAGTTCTTC. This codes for CAWSVGGSYNEQFF.

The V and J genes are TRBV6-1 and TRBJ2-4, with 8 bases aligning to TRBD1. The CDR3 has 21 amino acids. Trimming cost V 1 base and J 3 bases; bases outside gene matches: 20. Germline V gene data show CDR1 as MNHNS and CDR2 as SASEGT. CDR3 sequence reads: CASSEEVWTGLAPFGKNIQYF. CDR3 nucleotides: TGTGCCAGCAGTGAAGAGGTCTGGACAGGGTTAGCCCCATTTGGCAAAAACATTCAGTACTTC.